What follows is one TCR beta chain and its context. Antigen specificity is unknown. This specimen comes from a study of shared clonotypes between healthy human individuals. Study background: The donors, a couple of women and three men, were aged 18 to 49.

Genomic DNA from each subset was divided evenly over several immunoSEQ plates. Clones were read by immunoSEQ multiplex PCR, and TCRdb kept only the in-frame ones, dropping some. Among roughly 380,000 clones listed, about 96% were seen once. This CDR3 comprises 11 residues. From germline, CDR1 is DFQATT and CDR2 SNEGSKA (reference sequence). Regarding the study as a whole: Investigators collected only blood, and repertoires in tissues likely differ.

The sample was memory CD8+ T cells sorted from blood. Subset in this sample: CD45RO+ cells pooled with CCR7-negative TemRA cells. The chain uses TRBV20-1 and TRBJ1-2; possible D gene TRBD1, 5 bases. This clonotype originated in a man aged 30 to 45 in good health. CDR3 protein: CSPGTNYGYTF. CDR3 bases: TGCAGCCCCGGGACGAACTATGGCTACACCTTC.